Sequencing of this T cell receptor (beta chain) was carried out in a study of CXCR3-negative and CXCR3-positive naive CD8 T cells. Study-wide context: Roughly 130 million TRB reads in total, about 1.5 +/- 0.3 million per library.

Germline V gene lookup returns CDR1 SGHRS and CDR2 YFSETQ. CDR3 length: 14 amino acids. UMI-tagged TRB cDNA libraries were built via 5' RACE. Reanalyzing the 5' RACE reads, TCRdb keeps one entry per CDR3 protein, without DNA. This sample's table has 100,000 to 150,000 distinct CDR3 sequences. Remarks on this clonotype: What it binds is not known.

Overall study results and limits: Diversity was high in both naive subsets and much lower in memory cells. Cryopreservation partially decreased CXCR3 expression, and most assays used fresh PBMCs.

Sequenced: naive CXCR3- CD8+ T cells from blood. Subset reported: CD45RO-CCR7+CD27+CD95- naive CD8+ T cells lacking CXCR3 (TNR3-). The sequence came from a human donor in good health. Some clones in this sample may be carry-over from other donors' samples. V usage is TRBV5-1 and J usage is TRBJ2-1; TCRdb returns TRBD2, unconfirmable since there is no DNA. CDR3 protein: CASSQASGNNEQFF.